The TCR beta chain under discussion was sequenced for a study of T cells after posttransplantation cyclophosphamide. Study-wide results and caveats: Donor-recipient repertoire similarity was low at 1-2 months, rising over year one. After PTCy, TRB diversity resembled that of CNI/methotrexate controls. TRB overlap between skin or GI tissue T cells and blood was limited.

This clone appeared once. The target antigen is unknown. Germline loops: CDR1 GTSNPN, CDR2 SVGIG (reference sequence). Trimming took off 2 bases at V and 4 bases at J, with 11 bases between the two ends. CDR3 length: 13 residues. Treatment was busulfan-fludarabine conditioning, a marrow graft, and cyclophosphamide on days +3 and +4. The method was immunoSEQ multiplex PCR; TCRdb's version includes in-frame clones alone and lacks a portion of them. The sample lists roughly 42,000 clones; about 90% were seen once. The TCR originated in a male patient in his sixties who received an allogeneic stem cell transplant from a related donor and was CMV-positive. The T cells may come from the graft donor. The chain employs TRBV30 and TRBJ1-1, with D possibly being TRBD1 (5 bases). Sequencing was performed on PBMCs, taken roughly 59 days after allogeneic stem cell transplant with posttransplant cyclophosphamide. The CDR3 is CAWSLQEITEAFF. The DNA for the CDR3 is TGTGCCTGGAGTCTACAGGAGATCACTGAAGCTTTCTTT.